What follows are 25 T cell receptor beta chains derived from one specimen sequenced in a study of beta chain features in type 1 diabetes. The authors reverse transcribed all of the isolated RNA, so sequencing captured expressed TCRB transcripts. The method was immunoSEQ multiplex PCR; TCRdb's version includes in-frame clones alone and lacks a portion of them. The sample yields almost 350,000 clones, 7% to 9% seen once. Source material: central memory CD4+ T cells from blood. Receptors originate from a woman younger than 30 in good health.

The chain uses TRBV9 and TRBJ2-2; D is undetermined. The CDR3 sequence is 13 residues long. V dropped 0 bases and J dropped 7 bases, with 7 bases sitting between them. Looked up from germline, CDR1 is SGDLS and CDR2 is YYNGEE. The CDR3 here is CASSVETFGELFF. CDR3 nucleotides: TGTGCCAGCAGCGTAGAGACTTTCGGGGAGCTGTTTTTT.

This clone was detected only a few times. This CDR3 reads CASSLAGGTETQYF. The CDR3 coding sequence is TGTGCCAGCAGCTTAGCGGGAGGGACTGAGACCCAGTACTTC. The chain employs TRBV7-3 and TRBJ2-5; 9 positions agree with TRBD2. CDR3 size: 14 residues. CDR1 and CDR2 from the germline V gene are SGHTA and FQGTGA. The ends lost 2 bases at V and 5 bases at J; junction bases unmatched: 3.

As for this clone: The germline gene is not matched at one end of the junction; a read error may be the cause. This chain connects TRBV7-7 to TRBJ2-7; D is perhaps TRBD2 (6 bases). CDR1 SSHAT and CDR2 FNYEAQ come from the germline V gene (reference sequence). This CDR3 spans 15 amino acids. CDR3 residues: CASSLLWGDLYEQYF. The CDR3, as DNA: TGTGCTAGCAGCTTACTTTGGGGGGACCTCTACGAGCAGTACTTC.

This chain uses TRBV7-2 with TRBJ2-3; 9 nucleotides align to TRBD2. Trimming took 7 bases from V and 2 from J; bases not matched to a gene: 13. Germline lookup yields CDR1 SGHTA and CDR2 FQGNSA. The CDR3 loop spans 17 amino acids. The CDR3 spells CASKGGRGFADTDTQYF. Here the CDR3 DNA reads TGTGCCAGCAAGGGCGGGAGGGGTTTTGCTGACACAGATACGCAGTATTTT.

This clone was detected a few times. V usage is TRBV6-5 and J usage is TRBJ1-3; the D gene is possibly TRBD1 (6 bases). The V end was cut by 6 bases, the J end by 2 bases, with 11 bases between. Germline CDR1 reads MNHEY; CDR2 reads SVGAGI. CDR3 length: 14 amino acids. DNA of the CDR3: TGTGCCAGCAGATTCGGGGGGCCTGGAAACACCATATATTTT. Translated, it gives CASRFGGPGNTIYF.

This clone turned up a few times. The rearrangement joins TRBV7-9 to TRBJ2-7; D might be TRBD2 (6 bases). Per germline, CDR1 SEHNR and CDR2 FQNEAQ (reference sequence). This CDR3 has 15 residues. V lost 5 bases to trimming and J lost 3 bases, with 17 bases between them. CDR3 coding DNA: TGTGCCAGCAGCCGCCTGGGGCGGGGTCGCTACGAGCAGTACTTC. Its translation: CASSRLGRGRYEQYF.

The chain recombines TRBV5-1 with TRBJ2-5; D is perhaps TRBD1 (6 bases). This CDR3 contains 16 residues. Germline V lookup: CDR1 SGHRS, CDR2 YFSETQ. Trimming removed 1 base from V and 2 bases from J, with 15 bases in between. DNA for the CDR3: TGCGCCAGCAGCTTGCAACCGGGACATCCACAAGAGACCCAGTACTTC. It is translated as CASSLQPGHPQETQYF.

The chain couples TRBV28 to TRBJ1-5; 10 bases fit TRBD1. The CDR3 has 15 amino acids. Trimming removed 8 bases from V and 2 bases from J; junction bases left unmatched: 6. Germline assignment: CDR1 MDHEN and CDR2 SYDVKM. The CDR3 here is CASLTGGEGNQPQHF. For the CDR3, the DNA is TGTGCCAGCTTGACAGGGGGCGAGGGCAATCAGCCCCAGCATTTT.

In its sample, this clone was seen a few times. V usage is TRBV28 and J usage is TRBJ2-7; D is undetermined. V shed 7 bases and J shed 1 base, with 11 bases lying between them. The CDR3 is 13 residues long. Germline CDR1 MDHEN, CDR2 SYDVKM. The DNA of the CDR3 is TGTGCCAGCAATCCCCCAGGATCCTACGAGCAGTACTTC. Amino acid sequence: CASNPPGSYEQYF.

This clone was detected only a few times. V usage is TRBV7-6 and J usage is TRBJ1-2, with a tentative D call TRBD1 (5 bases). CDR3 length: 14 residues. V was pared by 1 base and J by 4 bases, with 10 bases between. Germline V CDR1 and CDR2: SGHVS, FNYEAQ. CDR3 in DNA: TGTGCCAGCAGCTTAGACCCCCAGGGCTATGGCTACACCTTC. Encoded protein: CASSLDPQGYGYTF.

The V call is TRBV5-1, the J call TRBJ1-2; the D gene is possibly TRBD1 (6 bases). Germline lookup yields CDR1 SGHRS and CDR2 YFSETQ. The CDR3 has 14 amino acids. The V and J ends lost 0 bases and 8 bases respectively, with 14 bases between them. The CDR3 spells CASSLARGIEGYTF. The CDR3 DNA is TGCGCCAGCAGCTTGGCCAGGGGAATAGAGGGCTACACCTTC.

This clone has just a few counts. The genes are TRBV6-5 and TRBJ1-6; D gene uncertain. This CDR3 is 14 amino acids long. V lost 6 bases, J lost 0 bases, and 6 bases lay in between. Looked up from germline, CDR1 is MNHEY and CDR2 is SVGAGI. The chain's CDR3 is CASRSSSYNSPLHF. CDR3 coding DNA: TGTGCCAGCAGATCAAGCTCCTATAATTCACCCCTCCACTTT.

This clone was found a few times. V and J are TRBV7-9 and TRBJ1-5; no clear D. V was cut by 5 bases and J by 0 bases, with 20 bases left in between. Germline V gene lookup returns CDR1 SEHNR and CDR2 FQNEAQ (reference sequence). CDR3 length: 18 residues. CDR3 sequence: CASSPLTKVGDSNQPQHF. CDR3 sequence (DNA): TGTGCCAGCAGCCCACTCACAAAAGTCGGGGATAGCAATCAGCCCCAGCATTTT.

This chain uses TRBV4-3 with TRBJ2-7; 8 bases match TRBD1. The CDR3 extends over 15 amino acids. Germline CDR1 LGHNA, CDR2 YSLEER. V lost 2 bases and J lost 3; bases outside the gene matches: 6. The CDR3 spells CASSQLYGQGYEQYF. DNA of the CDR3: TGCGCCAGCAGCCAACTCTACGGACAGGGCTACGAGCAGTACTTC.

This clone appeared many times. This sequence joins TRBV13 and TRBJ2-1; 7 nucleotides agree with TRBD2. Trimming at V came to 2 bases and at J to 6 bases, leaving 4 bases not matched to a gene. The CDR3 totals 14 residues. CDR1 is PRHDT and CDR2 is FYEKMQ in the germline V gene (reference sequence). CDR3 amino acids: CASSLLAVLNEQFF. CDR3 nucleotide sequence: TGTGCCAGCAGCTTACTAGCGGTACTCAATGAGCAGTTCTTC.

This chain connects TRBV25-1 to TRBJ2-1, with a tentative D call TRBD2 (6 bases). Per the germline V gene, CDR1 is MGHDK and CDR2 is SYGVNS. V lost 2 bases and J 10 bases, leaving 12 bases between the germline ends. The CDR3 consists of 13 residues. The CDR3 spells CASSERRAGEQFF. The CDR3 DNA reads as TGTGCCAGCAGTGAAAGAAGGGCGGGAGAGCAGTTCTTC.

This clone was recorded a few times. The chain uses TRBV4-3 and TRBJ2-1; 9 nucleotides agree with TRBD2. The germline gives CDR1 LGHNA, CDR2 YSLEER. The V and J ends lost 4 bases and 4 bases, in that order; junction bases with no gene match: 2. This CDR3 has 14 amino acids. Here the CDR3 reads CASSRREGYNEQFF. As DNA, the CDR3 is TGCGCCAGCAGCCGGCGGGAGGGTTACAATGAGCAGTTCTTC.

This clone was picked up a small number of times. The CDR3 is CASSQHPQGSGNTIYF. CDR3 DNA: TGCGCCAGCAGCCAACACCCGCAGGGTTCTGGAAACACCATATATTTT. The chain is built from TRBV4-3 and TRBJ1-3; D may be TRBD1 (5 bases). Trimming took 2 bases from V and 1 from J, leaving 12 bases between them. CDR1 and CDR2 (germline): LGHNA, YSLEER. This CDR3 has 16 residues.

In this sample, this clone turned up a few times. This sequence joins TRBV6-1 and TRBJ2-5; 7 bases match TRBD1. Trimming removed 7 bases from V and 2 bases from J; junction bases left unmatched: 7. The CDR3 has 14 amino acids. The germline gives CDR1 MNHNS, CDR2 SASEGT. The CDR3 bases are TGTGCCAGCAAGAGAGTGGGACAGCAAGAGACCCAGTACTTC. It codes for CASKRVGQQETQYF.

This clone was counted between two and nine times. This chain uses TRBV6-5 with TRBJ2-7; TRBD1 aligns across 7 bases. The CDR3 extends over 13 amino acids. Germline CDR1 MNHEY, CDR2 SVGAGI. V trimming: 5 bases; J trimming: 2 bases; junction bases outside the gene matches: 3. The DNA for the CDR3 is TGTGCCAGCAGTAACGACAGGGCCTACGAGCAGTACTTC. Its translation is CASSNDRAYEQYF.

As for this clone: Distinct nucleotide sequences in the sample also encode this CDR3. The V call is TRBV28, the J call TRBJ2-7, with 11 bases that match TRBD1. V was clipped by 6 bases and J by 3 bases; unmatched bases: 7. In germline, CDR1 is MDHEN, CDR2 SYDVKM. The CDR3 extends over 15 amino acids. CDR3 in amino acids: CASRLGTGGFYEQYF. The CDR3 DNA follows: TGTGCCAGCAGATTGGGGACAGGGGGATTCTACGAGCAGTACTTC.

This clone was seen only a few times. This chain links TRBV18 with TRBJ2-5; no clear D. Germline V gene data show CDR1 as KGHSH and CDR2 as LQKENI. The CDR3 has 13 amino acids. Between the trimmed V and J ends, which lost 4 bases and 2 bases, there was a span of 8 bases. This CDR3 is CASSRVRQETQYF. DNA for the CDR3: TGTGCCAGCTCACGGGTCAGACAAGAGACCCAGTACTTC. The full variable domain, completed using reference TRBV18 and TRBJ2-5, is NAGVMQNPRHLVRRRGQEARLRCSPMKGHSHVYWYRQLPEEGLKFMVYLQKENIIDESGMPKERFSAEFPKEGPSILRIQQVVRGDSAAYFCASSRVRQETQYFGPGTRLLVL.

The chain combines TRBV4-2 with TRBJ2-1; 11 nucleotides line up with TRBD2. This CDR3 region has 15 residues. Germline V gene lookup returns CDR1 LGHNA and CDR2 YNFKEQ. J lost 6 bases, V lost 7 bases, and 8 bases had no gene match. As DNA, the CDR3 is TGTGCCAGCACCTTACTAGCGGGAGCAGTCAATGAGCAGTTCTTC. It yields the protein CASTLLAGAVNEQFF.

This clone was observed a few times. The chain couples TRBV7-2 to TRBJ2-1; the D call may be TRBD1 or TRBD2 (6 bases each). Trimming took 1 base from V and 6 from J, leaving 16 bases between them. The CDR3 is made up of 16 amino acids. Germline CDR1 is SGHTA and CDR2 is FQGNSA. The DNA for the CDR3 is TGTGCCAGCAGCTTAGTGGGGGGCGCGGAGTTCAATGAGCAGTTCTTC. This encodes CASSLVGGAEFNEQFF.

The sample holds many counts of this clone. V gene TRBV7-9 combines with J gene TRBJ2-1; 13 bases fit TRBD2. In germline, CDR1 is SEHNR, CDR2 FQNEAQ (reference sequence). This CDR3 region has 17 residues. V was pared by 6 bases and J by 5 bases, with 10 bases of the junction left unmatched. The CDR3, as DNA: TGTGCCAGCAGACCGGCTACTAGCGGGAGGGCCCACAATGAGCAGTTCTTC. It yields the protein CASRPATSGRAHNEQFF.